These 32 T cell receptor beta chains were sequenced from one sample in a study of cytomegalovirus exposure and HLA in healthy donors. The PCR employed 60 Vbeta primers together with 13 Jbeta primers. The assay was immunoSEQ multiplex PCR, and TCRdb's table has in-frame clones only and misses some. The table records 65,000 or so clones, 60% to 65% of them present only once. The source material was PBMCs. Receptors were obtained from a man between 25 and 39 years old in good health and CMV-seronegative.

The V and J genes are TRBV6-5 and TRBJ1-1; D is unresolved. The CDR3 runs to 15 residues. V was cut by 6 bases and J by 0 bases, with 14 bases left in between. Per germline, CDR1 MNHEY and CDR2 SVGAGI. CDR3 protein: CASRSVSEMNTEAFF. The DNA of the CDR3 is TGTGCCAGCAGGAGCGTTTCTGAAATGAACACTGAAGCTTTCTTT.

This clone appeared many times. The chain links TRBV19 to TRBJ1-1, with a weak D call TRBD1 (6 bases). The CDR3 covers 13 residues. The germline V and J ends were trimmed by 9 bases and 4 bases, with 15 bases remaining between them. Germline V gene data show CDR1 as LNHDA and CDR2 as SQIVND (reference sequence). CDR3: CASQQGLFTEAFF. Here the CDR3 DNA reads TGTGCCAGCCAGCAGGGGTTGTTCACTGAAGCTTTCTTT.

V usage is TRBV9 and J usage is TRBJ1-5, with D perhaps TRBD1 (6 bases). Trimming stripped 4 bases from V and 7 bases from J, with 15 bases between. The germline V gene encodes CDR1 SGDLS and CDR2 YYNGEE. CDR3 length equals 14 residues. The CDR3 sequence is CASSLTGTQQPQHF. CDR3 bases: TGTGCCAGCAGCTTGACAGGAACACAGCAGCCCCAGCATTTT.

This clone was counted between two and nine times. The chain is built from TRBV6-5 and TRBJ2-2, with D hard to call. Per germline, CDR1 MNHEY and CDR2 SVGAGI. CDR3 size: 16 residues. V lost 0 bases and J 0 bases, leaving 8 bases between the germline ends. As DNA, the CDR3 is TGTGCCAGCAGTTACTCAGGCGGATCGAACACCGGGGAGCTGTTTTTT. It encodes CASSYSGGSNTGELFF.

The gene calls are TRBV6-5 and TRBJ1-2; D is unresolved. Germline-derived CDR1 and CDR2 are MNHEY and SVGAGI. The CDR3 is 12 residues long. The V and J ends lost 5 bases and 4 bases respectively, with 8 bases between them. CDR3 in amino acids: CASSPGRYGYTF. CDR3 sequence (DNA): TGTGCCAGCAGTCCTGGGCGCTATGGCTACACCTTC.

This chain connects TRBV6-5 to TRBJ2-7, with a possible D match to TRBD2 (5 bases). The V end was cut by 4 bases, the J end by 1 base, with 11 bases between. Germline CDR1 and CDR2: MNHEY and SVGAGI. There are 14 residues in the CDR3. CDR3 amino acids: CASSLLDKSYEQYF. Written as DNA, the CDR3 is TGTGCCAGCAGTTTACTAGACAAGTCCTACGAGCAGTACTTC.

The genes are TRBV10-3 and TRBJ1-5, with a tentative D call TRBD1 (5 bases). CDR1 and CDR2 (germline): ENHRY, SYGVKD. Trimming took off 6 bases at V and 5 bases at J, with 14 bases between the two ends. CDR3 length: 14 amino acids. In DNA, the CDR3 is TGTGCCATCAGCACGCAGGGTTTCGATCAGCCCCAGCATTTT. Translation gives CAISTQGFDQPQHF.

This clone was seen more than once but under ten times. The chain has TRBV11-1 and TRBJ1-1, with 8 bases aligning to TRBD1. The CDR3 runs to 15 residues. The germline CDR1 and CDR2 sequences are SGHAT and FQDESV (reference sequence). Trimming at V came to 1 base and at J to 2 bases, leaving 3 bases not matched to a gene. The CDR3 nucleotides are TGTGCCAGCAGCTTAGGACAGGGGATAAACACTGAAGCTTTCTTT. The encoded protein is CASSLGQGINTEAFF.

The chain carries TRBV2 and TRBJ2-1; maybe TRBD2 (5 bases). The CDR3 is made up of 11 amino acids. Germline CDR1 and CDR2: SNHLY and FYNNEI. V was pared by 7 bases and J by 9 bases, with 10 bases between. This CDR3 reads CASTTTLEQFF. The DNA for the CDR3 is TGTGCCAGCACGACTACACTTGAGCAGTTCTTC.

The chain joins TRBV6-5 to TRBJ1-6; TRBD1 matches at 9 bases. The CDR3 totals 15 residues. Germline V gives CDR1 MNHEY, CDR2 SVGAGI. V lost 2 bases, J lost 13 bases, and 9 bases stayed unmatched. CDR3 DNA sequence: TGTGCCAGCAGTTACAACACAGGGGGCCCTCTGCCCCTCCACTTT. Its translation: CASSYNTGGPLPLHF.

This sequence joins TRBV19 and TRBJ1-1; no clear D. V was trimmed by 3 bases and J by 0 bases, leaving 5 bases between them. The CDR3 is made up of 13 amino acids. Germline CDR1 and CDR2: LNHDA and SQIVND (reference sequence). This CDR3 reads CASSITVNTEAFF. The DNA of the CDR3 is TGTGCCAGTAGTATTACAGTGAACACTGAAGCTTTCTTT.

The CDR3 protein is CASSPGMGEQYF. The CDR3 nucleotides read TGTGCCAGCAGCCCGGGAATGGGGGAGCAGTACTTC. The rearrangement uses TRBV9 and TRBJ2-7, with D possibly matching TRBD2 (5 bases). The V and J ends lost 4 bases and 7 bases respectively, with 12 bases between them. CDR3 size: 12 residues. Germline CDR1 SGDLS, CDR2 YYNGEE. The variable domain in full, completed from reference TRBV9 and TRBJ2-7, reads DSGVTQTPKHLITATGQRVTLRCSPRSGDLSVYWYQQSLDQGLQFLIQYYNGEERAKGNILERFSAQQFPDLHSELNLSSLELGDSALYFCASSPGMGEQYFGPGTRLTVT.

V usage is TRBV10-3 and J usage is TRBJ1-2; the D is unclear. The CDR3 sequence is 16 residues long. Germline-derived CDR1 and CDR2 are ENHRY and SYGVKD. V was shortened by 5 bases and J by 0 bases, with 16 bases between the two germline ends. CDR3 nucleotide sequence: TGTGCCATCAGTCCAGCGGCCGGTACCGCTAACTATGGCTACACCTTC. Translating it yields CAISPAAGTANYGYTF.

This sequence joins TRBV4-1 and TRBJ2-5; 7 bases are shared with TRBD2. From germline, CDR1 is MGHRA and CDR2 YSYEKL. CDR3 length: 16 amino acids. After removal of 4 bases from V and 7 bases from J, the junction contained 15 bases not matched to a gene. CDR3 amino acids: CASSPSLAPILATQYF. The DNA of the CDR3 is TGCGCCAGCAGCCCCTCACTAGCGCCGATCCTTGCGACCCAGTACTTC.

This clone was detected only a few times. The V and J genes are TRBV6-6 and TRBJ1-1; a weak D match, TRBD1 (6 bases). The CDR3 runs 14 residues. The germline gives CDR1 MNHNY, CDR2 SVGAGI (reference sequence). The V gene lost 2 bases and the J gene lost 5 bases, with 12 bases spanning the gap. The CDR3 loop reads CASSYDPRGTEAFF. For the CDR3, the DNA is TGTGCCAGCAGTTACGACCCCAGGGGTACTGAAGCTTTCTTT.

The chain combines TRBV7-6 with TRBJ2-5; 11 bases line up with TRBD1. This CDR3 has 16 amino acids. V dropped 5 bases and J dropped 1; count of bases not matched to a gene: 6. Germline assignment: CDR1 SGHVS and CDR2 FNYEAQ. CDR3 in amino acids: CASSGGTGGVQETQYF. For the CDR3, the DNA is TGTGCCAGCAGCGGCGGGACAGGGGGTGTCCAAGAGACCCAGTACTTC.

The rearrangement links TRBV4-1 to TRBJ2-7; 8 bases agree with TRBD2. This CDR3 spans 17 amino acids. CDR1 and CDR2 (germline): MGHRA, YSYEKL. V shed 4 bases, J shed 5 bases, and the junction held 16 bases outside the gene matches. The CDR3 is CASSPHSRSGGRNEQYF. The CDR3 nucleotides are TGCGCCAGCAGCCCTCATTCAAGGAGCGGGGGTAGGAACGAGCAGTACTTC.

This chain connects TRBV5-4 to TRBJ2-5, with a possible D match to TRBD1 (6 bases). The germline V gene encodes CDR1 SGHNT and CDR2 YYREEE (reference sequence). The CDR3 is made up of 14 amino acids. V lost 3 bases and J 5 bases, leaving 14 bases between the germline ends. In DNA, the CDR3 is TGTGCCAGCAGCTCCAGGACAGACGGGGAGACCCAGTACTTC. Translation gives CASSSRTDGETQYF.

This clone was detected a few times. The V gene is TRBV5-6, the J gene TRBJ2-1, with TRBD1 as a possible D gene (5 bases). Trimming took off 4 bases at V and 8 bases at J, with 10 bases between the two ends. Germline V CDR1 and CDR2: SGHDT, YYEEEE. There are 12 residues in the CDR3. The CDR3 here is CASSRRVDEQFF. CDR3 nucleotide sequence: TGTGCCAGCAGCCGCAGGGTCGATGAGCAGTTCTTC.

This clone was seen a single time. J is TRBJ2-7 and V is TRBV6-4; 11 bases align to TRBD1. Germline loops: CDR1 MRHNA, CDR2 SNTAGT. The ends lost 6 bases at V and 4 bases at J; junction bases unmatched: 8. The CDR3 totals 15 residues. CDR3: CASSAGTGGRYEQYF. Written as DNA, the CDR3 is TGTGCCAGCAGCGCGGGGACAGGGGGGCGATACGAGCAGTACTTC.

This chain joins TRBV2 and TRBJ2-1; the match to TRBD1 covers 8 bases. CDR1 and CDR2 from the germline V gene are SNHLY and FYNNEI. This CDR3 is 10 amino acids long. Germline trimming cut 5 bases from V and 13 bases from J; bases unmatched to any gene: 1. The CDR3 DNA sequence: TGTGCCAGCAGTCAGGGGGCACAGTTCTTC. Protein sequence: CASSQGAQFF.

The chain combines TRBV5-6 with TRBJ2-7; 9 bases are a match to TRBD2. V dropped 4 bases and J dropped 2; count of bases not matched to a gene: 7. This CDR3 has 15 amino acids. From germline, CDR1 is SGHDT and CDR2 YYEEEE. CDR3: CASSPAGGVPYEQYF. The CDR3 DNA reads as TGTGCCAGCAGCCCCGCGGGAGGGGTCCCCTACGAGCAGTACTTC.

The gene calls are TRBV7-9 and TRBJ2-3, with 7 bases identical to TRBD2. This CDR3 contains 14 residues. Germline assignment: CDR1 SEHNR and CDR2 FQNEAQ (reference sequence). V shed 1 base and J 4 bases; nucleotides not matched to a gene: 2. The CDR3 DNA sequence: TGTGCCAGCAGCTTAGGGGGAGGGCCAGATACGCAGTATTTT. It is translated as CASSLGGGPDTQYF. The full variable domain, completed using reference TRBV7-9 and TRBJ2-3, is DTGVSQNPRHKITKRGQNVTFRCDPISEHNRLYWYRQTLGQGPEFLTYFQNEAQLEKSRLLSDRFSAERPKGSFSTLEIQRTEQGDSAMYLCASSLGGGPDTQYFGPGTRLTVL.

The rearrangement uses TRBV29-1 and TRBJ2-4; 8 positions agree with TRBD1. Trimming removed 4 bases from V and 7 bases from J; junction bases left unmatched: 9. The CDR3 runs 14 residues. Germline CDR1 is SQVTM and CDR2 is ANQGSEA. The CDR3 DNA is TGCAGCGTTGGCTCAGGGGGCTTAGTGAACATTCAGTACTTC. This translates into CSVGSGGLVNIQYF.

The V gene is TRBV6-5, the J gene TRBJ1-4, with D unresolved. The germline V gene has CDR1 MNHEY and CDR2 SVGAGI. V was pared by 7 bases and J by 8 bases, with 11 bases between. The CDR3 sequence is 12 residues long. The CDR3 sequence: CASKSAAEKLFF. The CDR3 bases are TGTGCCAGCAAAAGTGCGGCAGAAAAACTGTTTTTT.

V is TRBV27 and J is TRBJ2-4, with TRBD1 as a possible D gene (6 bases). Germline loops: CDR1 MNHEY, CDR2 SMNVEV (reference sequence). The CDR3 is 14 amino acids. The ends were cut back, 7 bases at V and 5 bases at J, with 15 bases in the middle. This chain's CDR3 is CASKGQGGQNIQYF. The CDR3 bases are TGTGCCAGCAAAGGCCAAGGGGGACAAAACATTCAGTACTTC.

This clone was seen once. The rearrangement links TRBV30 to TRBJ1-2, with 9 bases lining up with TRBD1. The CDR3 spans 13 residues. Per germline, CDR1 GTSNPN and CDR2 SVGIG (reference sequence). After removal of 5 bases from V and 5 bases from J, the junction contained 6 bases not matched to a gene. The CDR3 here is CAWGDRVRYGYTF. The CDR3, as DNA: TGTGCCTGGGGGGACAGGGTTAGGTATGGCTACACCTTC.

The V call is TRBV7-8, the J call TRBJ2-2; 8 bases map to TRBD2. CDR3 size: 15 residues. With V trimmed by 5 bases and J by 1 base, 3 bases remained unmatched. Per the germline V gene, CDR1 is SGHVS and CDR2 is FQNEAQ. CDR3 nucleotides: TGTGCCAGCAGCGCCAGCGGGGGGAACACCGGGGAGCTGTTTTTT. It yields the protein CASSASGGNTGELFF.

The CDR3 reads CASRLGGEIWANVLTF. CDR3 coding DNA: TGTGCCAGCAGACTAGGGGGCGAAATCTGGGCCAACGTCCTGACTTTC. The chain has TRBV2 and TRBJ2-6; 7 nucleotides agree with TRBD1. Germline V CDR1 and CDR2: SNHLY, FYNNEI. V lost 6 bases, J lost 5 bases, and 10 bases stayed unmatched. The CDR3 contains 16 residues.

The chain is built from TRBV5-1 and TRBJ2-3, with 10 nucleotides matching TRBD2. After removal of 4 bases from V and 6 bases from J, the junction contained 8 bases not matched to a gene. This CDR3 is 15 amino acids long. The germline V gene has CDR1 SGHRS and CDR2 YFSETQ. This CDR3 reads CASSREGTSADTQYF. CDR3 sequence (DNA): TGCGCCAGCAGCAGGGAGGGGACTAGCGCGGATACGCAGTATTTT.

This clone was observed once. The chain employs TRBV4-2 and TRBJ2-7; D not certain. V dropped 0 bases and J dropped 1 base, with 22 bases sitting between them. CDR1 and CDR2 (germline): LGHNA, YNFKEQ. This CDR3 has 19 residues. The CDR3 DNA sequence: TGTGCCAGCAGCCAAGAATTGCGGCTATATGGAGCTACTTCCTACGAGCAGTACTTC. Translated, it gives CASSQELRLYGATSYEQYF.

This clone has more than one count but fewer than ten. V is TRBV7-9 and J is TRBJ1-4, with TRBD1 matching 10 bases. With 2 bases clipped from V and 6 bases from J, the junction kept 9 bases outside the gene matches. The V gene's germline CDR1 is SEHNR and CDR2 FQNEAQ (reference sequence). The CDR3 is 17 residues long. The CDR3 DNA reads TGTGCCAGCAGCTTACCCGGGACAGGGGTTCGGGATGAAAAACTGTTTTTT. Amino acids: CASSLPGTGVRDEKLFF.